This TCR beta chain was identified during a study of blood T cell repertoires in COVID-19. Measured with immunoSEQ multiplex PCR; TCRdb has only the in-frame clones, and not every one. The sample includes approximately 70,000 clones, around 90% of them seen just once. CDR3 length equals 16 residues. Trimming at V came to 5 bases and at J to 6 bases, leaving 8 bases not matched to a gene. Per the germline V gene, CDR1 is SGHAT and CDR2 is FQNNGV. Sequencing was done on a sample of peripheral blood. The sequence derives from a human donor in a cohort sampled during active COVID-19. V and J are TRBV11-2 and TRBJ2-1; TRBD2 agrees at 12 bases. In DNA, the CDR3 is TGTGCCAGCAGCCCGACTAGCGGGAGTTGGGGCAATGAGCAGTTCTTC. Amino acid sequence: CASSPTSGSWGNEQFF.